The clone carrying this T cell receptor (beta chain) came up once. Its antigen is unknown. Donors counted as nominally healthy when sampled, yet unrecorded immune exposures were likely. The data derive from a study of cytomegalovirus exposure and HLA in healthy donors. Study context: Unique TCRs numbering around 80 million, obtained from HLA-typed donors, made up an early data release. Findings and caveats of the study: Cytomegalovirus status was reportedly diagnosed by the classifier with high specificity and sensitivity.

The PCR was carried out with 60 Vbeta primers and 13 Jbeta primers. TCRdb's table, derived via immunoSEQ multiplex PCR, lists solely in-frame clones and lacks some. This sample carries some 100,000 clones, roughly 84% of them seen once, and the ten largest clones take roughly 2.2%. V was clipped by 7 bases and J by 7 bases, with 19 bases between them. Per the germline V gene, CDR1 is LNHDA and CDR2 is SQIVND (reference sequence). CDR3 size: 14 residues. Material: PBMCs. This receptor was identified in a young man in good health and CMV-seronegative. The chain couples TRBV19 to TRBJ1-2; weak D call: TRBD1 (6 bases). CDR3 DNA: TGTGCCAGTACCACGATGTCAGGGGTTAGTGGCTACACCTTC. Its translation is CASTTMSGVSGYTF. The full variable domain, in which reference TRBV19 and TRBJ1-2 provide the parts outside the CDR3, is DGGITQSPKYLFRKEGQNVTLSCEQNLNHDAMYWYRQDPGQGLRLIYYSQIVNDFQKGDIAEGYSVSREKKESFPLTVTSAQKNPTAFYLCASTTMSGVSGYTFGSGTRLTVV.